This TCR beta chain appears in the sequencing data of a study of blood T cell repertoires in COVID-19. This CDR3 comprises 15 residues. Losses at the gene ends were 5 bases for V and 5 bases for J; bases not matched to a gene: 10. Germline assignment: CDR1 MNHEY and CDR2 SMNVEV (reference sequence). Profiled with immunoSEQ multiplex PCR; TCRdb holds only in-frame clones, not every one. The data show about 310,000 clones, with around 90% seen just once and approximately 4.3% held by the top ten. What was sequenced was PBMCs or T cells enriched from blood (not recorded which). The chain employs TRBV27 and TRBJ2-7, with TRBD1 identical over 9 bases. This TCR was recovered from a woman between 18 and 29 years old with acute COVID-19. This CDR3 reads CASSPHRGHMNEQYF. The CDR3 nucleotides read TGTGCCAGCAGTCCCCACAGGGGGCATATGAACGAGCAGTACTTC.